Presented here are 23 T cell receptor beta chains from one specimen sequenced in a study of OX40 agonist ivuxolimab in advanced cancers. The table came from immunoSEQ multiplex PCR; TCRdb's copy has only in-frame clones and leaves some out. The sample includes approximately 94,000 clones, roughly 89% of them seen just once. Source: CD4+ or CD8+ T cells sorted from blood, taken in a trial of the OX40 agonist ivuxolimab. The receptors come from an adult with an advanced solid tumor such as melanoma, head and neck, liver or kidney cancer.

The chain couples TRBV11-3 to TRBJ2-7; D gene ambiguous. The germline gives CDR1 SGHNT, CDR2 YENEEA. The V and J ends lost 0 bases and 3 bases respectively, with 6 bases between them. The CDR3 spans 13 residues. As DNA, the CDR3 is TGTGCCAGCAGCTTAGACAGACTCTACGAGCAGTACTTC. Translation: CASSLDRLYEQYF. The full variable domain, in which reference TRBV11-3 and TRBJ2-7 provide the parts outside the CDR3, is EAGVVQSPRYKIIEKKQPVAFWCNPISGHNTLYWYLQNLGQGPELLIRYENEEAVDDSQLPKDRFSAERLKGVDSTLKIQPAELGDSAVYLCASSLDRLYEQYFGPGTRLTVT.

This clone has a handful of counts. The chain uses TRBV5-1 and TRBJ1-6, with 10 bases aligning to TRBD1. V shed 1 base and J 0 bases; nucleotides not matched to a gene: 7. The germline gives CDR1 SGHRS, CDR2 YFSETQ. The CDR3 length is 19 residues. The CDR3 loop is CASSLPNRTGGSYNSPLHF. CDR3 nucleotides: TGCGCCAGCAGCTTGCCTAACCGGACAGGGGGCTCCTATAATTCACCCCTCCACTTT.

The rearrangement links TRBV9 to TRBJ1-1; D is ambiguous. The V gene lost 0 bases and the J gene lost 7 bases, with 10 bases spanning the gap. CDR3 length: 13 amino acids. Germline assignment: CDR1 SGDLS and CDR2 YYNGEE. The CDR3 nucleotides are TGTGCCAGCAGCGTAGAGGACGTGGGTGAAGCTTTCTTT. This translates into CASSVEDVGEAFF. Together with reference TRBV9 and TRBJ1-1, the CDR3 gives the full variable domain: DSGVTQTPKHLITATGQRVTLRCSPRSGDLSVYWYQQSLDQGLQFLIQYYNGEERAKGNILERFSAQQFPDLHSELNLSSLELGDSALYFCASSVEDVGEAFFGQGTRLTVV.

The rearrangement joins TRBV18 to TRBJ1-1, with a tentative D call TRBD1 (6 bases). V lost 6 bases and J lost 6, with 14 bases in between. The CDR3 is made up of 13 amino acids. CDR1 and CDR2 from the germline V gene are KGHSH and LQKENI. The CDR3 DNA sequence: TGTGCCAGCTCCCGACAGGATCGGGCTGAAGCTTTCTTT. This encodes CASSRQDRAEAFF.

This rearrangement joins TRBV7-2 to TRBJ1-1; D is unclear. Germline-derived CDR1 and CDR2 are SGHTA and FQGNSA. Trimming shortened V by 2 bases and J by 7 bases, and 11 bases separated the two germline ends. The CDR3 covers 13 residues. The CDR3 is CASSLLVRGEAFF. CDR3 sequence (DNA): TGTGCCAGCAGCTTATTGGTCCGGGGTGAAGCTTTCTTT.

The chain carries TRBV10-2 and TRBJ1-3; tentative D call: TRBD1 (5 bases). The length of the CDR3 is 15 residues. Between the trimmed V and J ends, which lost 0 bases and 4 bases, there was a span of 10 bases. Per the germline V gene, CDR1 is WSHSY and CDR2 is SAAADI. CDR3 sequence reads: CASSESAGPGNTIYF. CDR3 DNA sequence: TGCGCCAGCAGTGAGTCTGCGGGGCCGGGAAACACCATATATTTT.

Worth noting for this clone: At the DNA level, this CDR3 is encoded by other sequences in the same sample as well. The V and J genes are TRBV2 and TRBJ1-5, with D hard to call. The germline gives CDR1 SNHLY, CDR2 FYNNEI. The CDR3 has 12 amino acids. Trimming took off 6 bases at V and 3 bases at J, with 6 bases between the two ends. This CDR3 is CASSPSNQPQHF. The CDR3 region has the DNA TGTGCCAGCAGCCCATCCAATCAGCCCCAGCATTTT. The full variable domain, rest sourced from reference TRBV2 and TRBJ1-5, is EPEVTQTPSHQVTQMGQEVILRCVPISNHLYFYWYRQILGQKVEFLVSFYNNEISEKSEIFDDQFSVERPDGSNFTLKIRSTKLEDSAMYFCASSPSNQPQHFGDGTRLSIL.

V usage is TRBV7-9 and J usage is TRBJ2-3; 13 nucleotides agree with TRBD2. The CDR3 runs 16 residues. V trimming: 6 bases; J trimming: 4 bases; junction bases outside the gene matches: 7. Germline CDR1 is SEHNR and CDR2 is FQNEAQ (reference sequence). CDR3: CASRIRTSGGADTQYF. DNA for the CDR3: TGTGCCAGCAGGATACGGACTAGCGGGGGCGCAGATACGCAGTATTTT.

This sequence joins TRBV5-1 and TRBJ1-1; no clear D gene. The germline CDR1 and CDR2 sequences are SGHRS and YFSETQ. This CDR3 spans 16 amino acids. V was trimmed by 0 bases and J by 2 bases, leaving 14 bases between them. The chain's CDR3 is CASSLGRRYINTEAFF. The DNA of the CDR3 is TGCGCCAGCAGCTTGGGCAGGCGTTACATAAACACTGAAGCTTTCTTT.

The gene calls are TRBV7-2 and TRBJ1-2; TRBD1 agrees at 8 bases. Trimming took 5 bases from V and 4 from J; bases not matched to a gene: 18. This CDR3 has 18 residues. Per germline, CDR1 SGHTA and CDR2 FQGNSA. CDR3 protein: CASSTVYGTGNGIYGYTF. In DNA form, the CDR3 reads TGTGCCAGCAGCACAGTATATGGGACAGGAAATGGTATCTATGGCTACACCTTC.

This chain joins TRBV28 and TRBJ1-5; possibly TRBD1 for D (6 bases). Trimming cost V 7 bases and J 0 bases, with 10 bases left between them. The CDR3 totals 14 residues. Germline V gives CDR1 MDHEN, CDR2 SYDVKM. The CDR3 sequence: CASTGAYSNQPQHF. DNA for the CDR3: TGTGCCAGCACGGGGGCGTATAGCAATCAGCCCCAGCATTTT.

The V gene is TRBV30, the J gene TRBJ1-3; the D is unclear. V was trimmed by 5 bases and J by 0 bases, leaving 2 bases between them. Germline V lookup: CDR1 GTSNPN, CDR2 SVGIG (reference sequence). This CDR3 region has 11 residues. Written as DNA, the CDR3 is TGTGCCTGGGGCTCTGGAAACACCATATATTTT. Protein product: CAWGSGNTIYF.

The V and J genes are TRBV14 and TRBJ1-1; the D gene is possibly TRBD1 (6 bases). The CDR3 has 14 amino acids. Germline V gene lookup returns CDR1 SGHDN and CDR2 FVKESK. Trimming removed 6 bases at V and 1 base at J, with 12 bases between. The CDR3 loop is CASRPTGGNTEAFF. The DNA for the CDR3 is TGTGCCAGCAGACCGACAGGAGGGAACACTGAAGCTTTCTTT.

The CDR3 region has the DNA TGTGCCATCAGCGCCGGGGTGGGGACTGAAGCTTTCTTT. Encoded protein: CAISAGVGTEAFF. The chain couples TRBV10-3 to TRBJ1-1; D unclear. V lost 6 bases to trimming and J lost 5 bases, with 13 bases between them. This CDR3 spans 13 amino acids. Germline values: CDR1 ENHRY, CDR2 SYGVKD.

This chain joins TRBV5-1 and TRBJ1-1; D is unresolved. The V gene's germline CDR1 is SGHRS and CDR2 YFSETQ. This CDR3 has 14 residues. Between the trimmed V and J ends, which lost 2 bases and 3 bases, there was a span of 11 bases. CDR3 protein: CASSLWDGDTEAFF. The CDR3 nucleotides are TGCGCCAGCAGCTTATGGGATGGGGACACTGAAGCTTTCTTT.

The chain carries TRBV6-5 and TRBJ2-7; D unclear. CDR1 and CDR2 (germline): MNHEY, SVGAGI. V was shortened by 5 bases and J by 2 bases, with 4 bases between the two germline ends. This CDR3 is 11 amino acids long. Here the CDR3 reads CASSEAYEQYF. The CDR3 bases are TGTGCCAGCAGTGAAGCCTACGAGCAGTACTTC.

The chain has TRBV30 and TRBJ2-3; weak D call: TRBD1 (5 bases). CDR3 length: 13 residues. Trimming pared 0 bases from V and 2 bases from J, leaving 6 bases between. Germline V gene sequence: CDR1 GTSNPN, CDR2 SVGIG (reference sequence). CDR3: CAWSVQVTDTQYF. In DNA form, the CDR3 reads TGTGCCTGGAGTGTACAGGTCACAGATACGCAGTATTTT.

CDR3 DNA: TGCAGCGTTGAAGCCGGGGACGAAGCTTTCTTT. Translating gives CSVEAGDEAFF. This rearrangement joins TRBV29-1 to TRBJ1-1; weak D call: TRBD1 (5 bases). Trimming took 1 base from V and 8 from J, leaving 8 bases between them. The CDR3 spans 11 residues. Per germline, CDR1 SQVTM and CDR2 ANQGSEA.

The chain carries TRBV6-5 and TRBJ1-4, with D tentatively TRBD1 (6 bases). Trimming took 0 bases from V and 10 from J, leaving 9 bases between them. Germline CDR1 reads MNHEY; CDR2 reads SVGAGI. This CDR3 is built from 13 residues. CDR3 protein: CASSYSGGGKLFF. In DNA, the CDR3 is TGTGCCAGCAGTTACTCCGGGGGCGGAAAACTGTTTTTT.

V usage is TRBV10-2 and J usage is TRBJ2-4; 8 bases fit TRBD2. Germline V gene data show CDR1 as WSHSY and CDR2 as SAAADI. V lost 4 bases to trimming and J lost 2 bases; unmatched junction nucleotides: 4. The CDR3 sequence is 15 residues long. The CDR3 region is CASSVPGGTKNIQYF. As DNA, the CDR3 is TGCGCCAGCAGTGTCCCGGGAGGGACCAAAAACATTCAGTACTTC.

This chain uses TRBV4-2 with TRBJ2-1; TRBD2 aligns across 9 bases. The CDR3 contains 15 residues. With 0 bases clipped from V and 7 bases from J, the junction kept 4 bases outside the gene matches. The germline gives CDR1 LGHNA, CDR2 YNFKEQ. The CDR3 DNA follows: TGTGCCAGCAGCCAAGATCGGAGCGGGAGGAATGAGCAGTTCTTC. Residues: CASSQDRSGRNEQFF.

The V call is TRBV7-3, the J call TRBJ2-1; 11 bases agree with TRBD1. The CDR3 is 15 residues long. The germline CDR1 and CDR2 sequences are SGHTA and FQGTGA. The trim removed 5 bases at V and 8 bases at J, leaving 8 bases unmatched. The CDR3 DNA reads TGTGCCAGCAGCCTTCAGGGACAGGGGGAGGATGAGCAGTTCTTC. Translated, it gives CASSLQGQGEDEQFF.

The chain recombines TRBV7-3 with TRBJ2-3; D unresolved. The CDR3 sequence is 14 residues long. The ends were cut back, 4 bases at V and 1 base at J, with 9 bases in the middle. Germline V gene sequence: CDR1 SGHTA, CDR2 FQGTGA. Written as DNA, the CDR3 is TGTGCCAGCAGCTCAAATGGGGGCACAGATACGCAGTATTTT. This sequence encodes CASSSNGGTDTQYF.